The sequence of this T cell receptor beta chain was determined in a study of T cell repertoires in cytomegalovirus infection. This clonotype was seen more than once but under ten times. Its antigen is not identified. TCRdb redid the calling of the reads with MiXCR, one entry per CDR3 protein. The sample consists of approximately 470,000 distinct CDR3 sequences, under 45% of them appearing once. V dropped 4 bases and J dropped 8 bases, with 24 bases sitting between them. The germline gives CDR1 LNHDA, CDR2 SQIVND (reference sequence). This CDR3 is 17 amino acids long. J is TRBJ1-5 and V is TRBV19; D is possibly TRBD1 (5 bases). The TCR sequence derives from a human donor in good health (CMV status not recorded). Some clones in this sample may be carry-over from other donors' samples. This material consisted of cultured PBMCs, taken from culture after CMV antigen stimulation. The CDR3 region is CASSKTNGTDQLEPQHF. CDR3 DNA: TGTGCCAGTAGTAAGACTAACGGGACGGATCAATTGGAGCCCCAGCATTTT.